This note documents a single T cell receptor (beta chain) sequence. The antigen remains undetermined. These data originate in a study of cytomegalovirus exposure and HLA in healthy donors. V shed 8 bases, J shed 1 base, and the junction held 5 bases outside the gene matches. In germline, CDR1 is SEHNR, CDR2 FQNEAQ (reference sequence). CDR3 length: 14 residues. Whole-study findings and limits: V- and J-gene trimming of TCR beta was linked (in a later analysis) to a missense DCLRE1C variant. Within the data, a cluster of highly shared sequence variants was likely a sequencing artifact. Other equally common chains were less clonally expanded than HLA-associated TCR beta chains, a later analysis showed. Sequencing depth across donors, presence/absence analyses assumed, was roughly uniform.

The study ran its PCR with 60 Vbeta and 13 Jbeta primers. This table comes from immunoSEQ multiplex PCR, and its TCRdb copy is limited to in-frame clones, with some not included. The sample yields some 100,000 clones, 76% seen once. The chain is built from TRBV7-9 and TRBJ2-1, with 7 bases identical to TRBD1. The TCR comes from a middle-aged man in good health and CMV-seronegative. Specimen: PBMCs. The CDR3 coding sequence is TGTGCCAGCCTTCCACAGGGGTCCTACAATGAGCAGTTCTTC. This sequence encodes CASLPQGSYNEQFF. The variable domain in full, completed from reference TRBV7-9 and TRBJ2-1, reads DTGVSQNPRHKITKRGQNVTFRCDPISEHNRLYWYRQTLGQGPEFLTYFQNEAQLEKSRLLSDRFSAERPKGSFSTLEIQRTEQGDSAMYLCASLPQGSYNEQFFGPGTRLTVL.